This TCR beta chain was recovered during a study of shared clonotypes between healthy human individuals. General study points: Clonotype sharing among donors was thought likely to change with sequencing depth. Between several donors, naive CD4 clonotypes were shared at a level of about 5%.

With respect to this clone: No antigen is known for it.

Some clones are missing from TCRdb's copy, which holds only in-frame ones; the method was immunoSEQ multiplex PCR. The sample contains millions of clones, roughly 94% of which appear only once. Adult Caucasians living in Nashville, Tennessee made up all of the donors. The specimen was naive CD4+ T cells sorted from blood. As to subset: CD45RA+ positively selected. The TCR comes from a man younger than 30 in good health.

CDR3 nucleotide sequence: TGTGCCAGCAGTTCGGGAAGACGGGCAGGGGCTCAGCCCCAGCATTTT. Its protein is CASSSGRRAGAQPQHF. The V and J genes are TRBV28 and TRBJ1-5, with D possibly TRBD1 on 6 matching bases. V lost 4 bases to trimming and J lost 6 bases, with 19 bases between them. Germline V gene sequence: CDR1 MDHEN, CDR2 SYDVKM. The CDR3 is 16 residues long. Combining the CDR3 with reference TRBV28 and TRBJ1-5 gives the whole variable domain DVKVTQSSRYLVKRTGEKVFLECVQDMDHENMFWYRQDPGLGLRLIYFSYDVKMKEKGDIPEGYSVSREKKERFSLILESASTNQTSMYLCASSSGRRAGAQPQHFGDGTRLSIL.